This is a list of T cell receptor beta chains from one sample in a study of OX40 agonist ivuxolimab in advanced cancers. Generated by immunoSEQ multiplex PCR, the TCRdb table keeps only in-frame clones and is missing some. Of some 94,000 clones listed, under 95% were seen once; the top ten hold approximately 3.6%. This specimen was CD4+ or CD8+ T cells sorted from blood, taken in a trial of the OX40 agonist ivuxolimab. All receptors derive from an adult with an advanced solid tumor such as melanoma, head and neck, liver or kidney cancer. CDR3s include the opening cysteine and the closing phenylalanine or tryptophan. The D gene is left open where the match is weak. Clone size, where shown, is once, few, many, or a class for clones that have expanded.

v_gene	d_gene	j_gene	abundance	CDR3nt	CDR3aa
TRBV5-4	-	TRBJ2-5	-	TGTGCCAGCAGTTTTGGGGCCCCCGGGGCCAGGGGAGAGACCCAGTACTTC	CASSFGAPGARGETQYF
TRBV10-2	TRBD2	TRBJ2-5	-	TGTGCCAGCGGGGAGGGAGAAGAGACCCAGTACTTC	CASGEGEETQYF
TRBV4-1	TRBD2	TRBJ2-7	-	TGCGCCAGCAGCCAGGGGGGACTAGAGCTTATGGCGTCCTACGAGCAGTACTTC	CASSQGGLELMASYEQYF
TRBV19	-	TRBJ1-1	-	TGTGCCAGTAGTATAGAGTCTTCGAACACTGAAGCTTTCTTT	CASSIESSNTEAFF
TRBV19	-	TRBJ2-1	-	TGTGCCAGTAGTACCGGCGATTACAATGAGCAGTTCTTC	CASSTGDYNEQFF
TRBV6-1	-	TRBJ2-5	-	TGTGCCAGCAAAATCCCTACGAGGGAGACCCAGTACTTC	CASKIPTRETQYF
TRBV6-1	TRBD1	TRBJ1-1	-	TGTGCCAGCAGTCCGGGACAGGGGGGGTACACTGAAGCTTTCTTT	CASSPGQGGYTEAFF
TRBV6-5	TRBD1	TRBJ1-2	once	TGTGCCAGCAAGGGGGCTGAGGGCTACACCTTC	CASKGAEGYTF
TRBV6-1	-	TRBJ1-1	-	TGTGCCAGCAGTGAGGACACAGGGCGCACTGAAGCTTTCTTT	CASSEDTGRTEAFF
TRBV7-2	TRBD2	TRBJ2-7	once	TGTGCCAGCAGCTTAGCAAGCGGGGGGGCAATATACGAGCAGTACTTC	CASSLASGGAIYEQYF
TRBV4-1	TRBD2	TRBJ2-1	-	TGCGCCAGCAGCCCCGAACGGGAGGGCCTTTTCAATGAGCAGTTCTTC	CASSPEREGLFNEQFF
TRBV2	TRBD1	TRBJ1-1	-	TGTGCCAGCAGGGCTACAGGGGGTACTGAAGCTTTCTTT	CASRATGGTEAFF
TRBV9	-	TRBJ2-1	-	TGTGCCAGCAGCGTAGCGGGGAGTCCCAACAATGAGCAGTTCTTC	CASSVAGSPNNEQFF
TRBV13	TRBD2	TRBJ2-4	-	TGTGCCAGCAGCTCCCGGACTAGCGGGGGGATAGCCAAAAACATTCAGTACTTC	CASSSRTSGGIAKNIQYF
TRBV19	-	TRBJ2-2	once	TGTGCCAGTAGTATGACTTACACCGGGGAGCTGTTTTTT	CASSMTYTGELFF
TRBV13	-	TRBJ2-1	-	TGTGCCAGCAGCTCAAACAGGGATGCCTACAATGAGCAGTTCTTC	CASSSNRDAYNEQFF
TRBV29-1	TRBD1	TRBJ1-3	few	TGCAGCGTCCGGACAGGCCCCTCTGGAAACACCATATATTTT	CSVRTGPSGNTIYF
TRBV6-6	-	TRBJ2-7	-	TGTGCCAGCAGTTCGTCACTAGAAGATTTTTCCTACGAGCAGTACTTC	CASSSSLEDFSYEQYF
TRBV6-5	-	TRBJ1-2	-	TGTGCCAGCAGTTACGGAGGGATTGGCTACACCTTC	CASSYGGIGYTF
TRBV27	-	TRBJ1-5	-	TGTGCCAGCAGTTTTTCTGGCAATCAGCCCCAGCATTTT	CASSFSGNQPQHF
TRBV19	-	TRBJ2-7	-	TGTGCCAGTAGTATAGATGGACCCTCCTACGAGCAGTACTTC	CASSIDGPSYEQYF
TRBV18	-	TRBJ2-7	-	TGTGCCAGCTCACCTTGGAGGGACAGTGGCACCTACGAGCAGTACTTC	CASSPWRDSGTYEQYF
TRBV2	-	TRBJ1-3	-	TGTGCCAGCAATGAGGTGGGCAGTTCTGGAAACACCATATATTTT	CASNEVGSSGNTIYF
TRBV5-1	-	TRBJ1-3	-	TGCGCCAGCAGCTTGGTGGGGGGCTCTGGAAACACCATATATTTT	CASSLVGGSGNTIYF
TRBV28	TRBD1	TRBJ1-4	once	TGTGCCAGCAGTCTACAGGGGGCAGATGAAAAACTGTTTTTT	CASSLQGADEKLFF
TRBV5-6	TRBD1	TRBJ1-1	few	TGTGCCAGCAGCTTGGACGCGACAGGGGTCTCGAACACTGAAGCTTTCTTT	CASSLDATGVSNTEAFF
TRBV6-4	TRBD2	TRBJ2-1	-	TGTGCCAGCAGTGACCCGGGACTAGCGGGAGTCAATGAGCAGTTCTTC	CASSDPGLAGVNEQFF
TRBV11-2	-	TRBJ1-3	-	TGTGCCAGCAGCTTATGGGGCCGGGGAACCTCTGGAAACACCATATATTTT	CASSLWGRGTSGNTIYF
TRBV6-1	-	TRBJ2-7	once	TGTGCCAGCAGTGAACCCCCCCTCAGGGGCAGCTACGAGCAGTACTTC	CASSEPPLRGSYEQYF
TRBV27	TRBD2	TRBJ2-3	-	TGTGCCAGCAGCCTTACGGGGGGGGCCGGAGATACGCAGTATTTT	CASSLTGGAGDTQYF
TRBV4-1	TRBD1	TRBJ1-2	-	TGCGCCACCTCGGACAGGGTATTCTCTGGCTACACCTTC	CATSDRVFSGYTF